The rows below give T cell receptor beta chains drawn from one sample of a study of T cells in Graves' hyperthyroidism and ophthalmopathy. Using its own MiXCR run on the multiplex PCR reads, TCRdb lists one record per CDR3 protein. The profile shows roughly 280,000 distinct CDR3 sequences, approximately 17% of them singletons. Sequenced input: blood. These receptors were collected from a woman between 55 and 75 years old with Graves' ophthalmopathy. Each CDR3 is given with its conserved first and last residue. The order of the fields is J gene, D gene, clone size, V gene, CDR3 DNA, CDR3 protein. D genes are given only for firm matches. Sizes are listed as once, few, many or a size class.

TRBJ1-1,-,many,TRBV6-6,TGTGCCAGCAGTTACGGGGGTCTTAACACTGAAGCTTTCTTT,CASSYGGLNTEAFF
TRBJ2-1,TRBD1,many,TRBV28,TGTGCCAGCAGTTTTCAGGGGGCAGTGTATGAGCAGTTCTTC,CASSFQGAVYEQFF
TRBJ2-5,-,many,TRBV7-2,TGTGCCAGCACGCGGGGCTCTTGGGAGACCCAGTACTTC,CASTRGSWETQYF
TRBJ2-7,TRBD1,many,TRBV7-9,TGTGCCAGCAGCTTAGGAGGACAGGGGATATCCGAGCAGTACTTC,CASSLGGQGISEQYF
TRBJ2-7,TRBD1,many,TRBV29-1,TGCAGCGTTGAGGACAGGGATCCCGTCCGCGAGCAGTACTTC,CSVEDRDPVREQYF
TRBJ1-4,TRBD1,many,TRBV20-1,TGCAGTGCTGGACAGGGGGCTAATGAAAAACTGTTTTTT,CSAGQGANEKLFF
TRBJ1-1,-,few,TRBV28,TGTGCCAGCAGACACCGACAAACAGGGATTTATGAAGCTTTCTTT,CASRHRQTGIYEAFF
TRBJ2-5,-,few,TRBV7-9,TGTGCCAGCAGCTCTCCAGGGGAATCAGGGACCCAGTACTTC,CASSSPGESGTQYF
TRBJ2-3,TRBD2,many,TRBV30,TGTGCCTGGAGTCCAGGACTAGTTGATACGCAGTATTTT,CAWSPGLVDTQYF
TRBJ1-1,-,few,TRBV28,TGTGCCAGCAGTTCTATTTCCCTGGGACAACGGAACACTGAAGCTTTCTTT,CASSSISLGQRNTEAFF
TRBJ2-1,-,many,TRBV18,TGTGCCAGCTGCAATTACAGGGGAGGGAATGAGCAGTTCTTC,CASCNYRGGNEQFF
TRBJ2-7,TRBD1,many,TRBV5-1,TGCGCCAGCAGCTTAGCGACAGGGGTCGTGGCCGAGCAGTACTTC,CASSLATGVVAEQYF
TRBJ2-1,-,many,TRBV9,TGTGCCAGCAGCGTAGGATGGGGACCCTACAATGAGCAGTTCTTC,CASSVGWGPYNEQFF
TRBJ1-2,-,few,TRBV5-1,TGCGCCAGCAGCTTGAGTAGCGGGGCAGGGAACTATGGCTACACCTTC,CASSLSSGAGNYGYTF